Each of the 4 T cell receptor beta chains below was sequenced from the same sample in a study of identical twins. TCRdb independently ran MiXCR on the 5' RACE reads; one entry per CDR3 protein. The sample consists of 700,000 or so distinct CDR3 sequences, 8.6% of them appearing once. The same sample was also used in a study of yellow fever vaccine responses in identical twins.

Sample: PBMCs. All receptors come from a woman between 18 and 29 years old in good health.

This clonotype was recorded only once. J is TRBJ2-5 and V is TRBV7-3; D is perhaps TRBD2 (7 bases). The germline V gene has CDR1 SGHTA and CDR2 FQGTGA. Trimming took off 5 bases at V and 4 bases at J, with 11 bases between the two ends. This CDR3 spans 13 amino acids. CDR3 residues: CASSQGTTETQYF. The CDR3 nucleotides read TGTGCCAGCAGCCAGGGGACTACAGAGACCCAGTACTTC.

V is TRBV3-1 and J is TRBJ1-1; possible D gene TRBD1, 5 bases. CDR1 is LGHDT, CDR2 YNNKEL, per germline (reference sequence). Trimming cost V 4 bases and J 10 bases, with 13 bases left between them. The CDR3 contains 12 residues. The CDR3 reads CASSPNGGVAFF. CDR3 DNA: TGTGCCAGCAGCCCCAACGGGGGTGTAGCTTTCTTT.

Only a few counts were recorded for this clonotype. The gene calls are TRBV27 and TRBJ1-4; 7 bases are a match to TRBD1. Germline trimming cut 0 bases from V and 6 bases from J; bases unmatched to any gene: 4. Germline CDR1 reads MNHEY; CDR2 reads SMNVEV (reference sequence). The CDR3 is 15 amino acids. CDR3 loop: CASSLSTGLYEKLFF. The CDR3 DNA reads as TGTGCCAGCAGTTTATCGACAGGGCTCTATGAAAAACTGTTTTTT.

CDR3 nucleotide sequence: TGCAGTGCTCTATATAACGCGGACGAGCAGTACTTC. Translated, it gives CSALYNADEQYF. V and J are TRBV20-1 and TRBJ2-7, with D hard to call. V was shortened by 5 bases and J by 5 bases, with 13 bases between the two germline ends. The germline CDR1 and CDR2 sequences are DFQATT and SNEGSKA (reference sequence). CDR3 length: 12 amino acids.